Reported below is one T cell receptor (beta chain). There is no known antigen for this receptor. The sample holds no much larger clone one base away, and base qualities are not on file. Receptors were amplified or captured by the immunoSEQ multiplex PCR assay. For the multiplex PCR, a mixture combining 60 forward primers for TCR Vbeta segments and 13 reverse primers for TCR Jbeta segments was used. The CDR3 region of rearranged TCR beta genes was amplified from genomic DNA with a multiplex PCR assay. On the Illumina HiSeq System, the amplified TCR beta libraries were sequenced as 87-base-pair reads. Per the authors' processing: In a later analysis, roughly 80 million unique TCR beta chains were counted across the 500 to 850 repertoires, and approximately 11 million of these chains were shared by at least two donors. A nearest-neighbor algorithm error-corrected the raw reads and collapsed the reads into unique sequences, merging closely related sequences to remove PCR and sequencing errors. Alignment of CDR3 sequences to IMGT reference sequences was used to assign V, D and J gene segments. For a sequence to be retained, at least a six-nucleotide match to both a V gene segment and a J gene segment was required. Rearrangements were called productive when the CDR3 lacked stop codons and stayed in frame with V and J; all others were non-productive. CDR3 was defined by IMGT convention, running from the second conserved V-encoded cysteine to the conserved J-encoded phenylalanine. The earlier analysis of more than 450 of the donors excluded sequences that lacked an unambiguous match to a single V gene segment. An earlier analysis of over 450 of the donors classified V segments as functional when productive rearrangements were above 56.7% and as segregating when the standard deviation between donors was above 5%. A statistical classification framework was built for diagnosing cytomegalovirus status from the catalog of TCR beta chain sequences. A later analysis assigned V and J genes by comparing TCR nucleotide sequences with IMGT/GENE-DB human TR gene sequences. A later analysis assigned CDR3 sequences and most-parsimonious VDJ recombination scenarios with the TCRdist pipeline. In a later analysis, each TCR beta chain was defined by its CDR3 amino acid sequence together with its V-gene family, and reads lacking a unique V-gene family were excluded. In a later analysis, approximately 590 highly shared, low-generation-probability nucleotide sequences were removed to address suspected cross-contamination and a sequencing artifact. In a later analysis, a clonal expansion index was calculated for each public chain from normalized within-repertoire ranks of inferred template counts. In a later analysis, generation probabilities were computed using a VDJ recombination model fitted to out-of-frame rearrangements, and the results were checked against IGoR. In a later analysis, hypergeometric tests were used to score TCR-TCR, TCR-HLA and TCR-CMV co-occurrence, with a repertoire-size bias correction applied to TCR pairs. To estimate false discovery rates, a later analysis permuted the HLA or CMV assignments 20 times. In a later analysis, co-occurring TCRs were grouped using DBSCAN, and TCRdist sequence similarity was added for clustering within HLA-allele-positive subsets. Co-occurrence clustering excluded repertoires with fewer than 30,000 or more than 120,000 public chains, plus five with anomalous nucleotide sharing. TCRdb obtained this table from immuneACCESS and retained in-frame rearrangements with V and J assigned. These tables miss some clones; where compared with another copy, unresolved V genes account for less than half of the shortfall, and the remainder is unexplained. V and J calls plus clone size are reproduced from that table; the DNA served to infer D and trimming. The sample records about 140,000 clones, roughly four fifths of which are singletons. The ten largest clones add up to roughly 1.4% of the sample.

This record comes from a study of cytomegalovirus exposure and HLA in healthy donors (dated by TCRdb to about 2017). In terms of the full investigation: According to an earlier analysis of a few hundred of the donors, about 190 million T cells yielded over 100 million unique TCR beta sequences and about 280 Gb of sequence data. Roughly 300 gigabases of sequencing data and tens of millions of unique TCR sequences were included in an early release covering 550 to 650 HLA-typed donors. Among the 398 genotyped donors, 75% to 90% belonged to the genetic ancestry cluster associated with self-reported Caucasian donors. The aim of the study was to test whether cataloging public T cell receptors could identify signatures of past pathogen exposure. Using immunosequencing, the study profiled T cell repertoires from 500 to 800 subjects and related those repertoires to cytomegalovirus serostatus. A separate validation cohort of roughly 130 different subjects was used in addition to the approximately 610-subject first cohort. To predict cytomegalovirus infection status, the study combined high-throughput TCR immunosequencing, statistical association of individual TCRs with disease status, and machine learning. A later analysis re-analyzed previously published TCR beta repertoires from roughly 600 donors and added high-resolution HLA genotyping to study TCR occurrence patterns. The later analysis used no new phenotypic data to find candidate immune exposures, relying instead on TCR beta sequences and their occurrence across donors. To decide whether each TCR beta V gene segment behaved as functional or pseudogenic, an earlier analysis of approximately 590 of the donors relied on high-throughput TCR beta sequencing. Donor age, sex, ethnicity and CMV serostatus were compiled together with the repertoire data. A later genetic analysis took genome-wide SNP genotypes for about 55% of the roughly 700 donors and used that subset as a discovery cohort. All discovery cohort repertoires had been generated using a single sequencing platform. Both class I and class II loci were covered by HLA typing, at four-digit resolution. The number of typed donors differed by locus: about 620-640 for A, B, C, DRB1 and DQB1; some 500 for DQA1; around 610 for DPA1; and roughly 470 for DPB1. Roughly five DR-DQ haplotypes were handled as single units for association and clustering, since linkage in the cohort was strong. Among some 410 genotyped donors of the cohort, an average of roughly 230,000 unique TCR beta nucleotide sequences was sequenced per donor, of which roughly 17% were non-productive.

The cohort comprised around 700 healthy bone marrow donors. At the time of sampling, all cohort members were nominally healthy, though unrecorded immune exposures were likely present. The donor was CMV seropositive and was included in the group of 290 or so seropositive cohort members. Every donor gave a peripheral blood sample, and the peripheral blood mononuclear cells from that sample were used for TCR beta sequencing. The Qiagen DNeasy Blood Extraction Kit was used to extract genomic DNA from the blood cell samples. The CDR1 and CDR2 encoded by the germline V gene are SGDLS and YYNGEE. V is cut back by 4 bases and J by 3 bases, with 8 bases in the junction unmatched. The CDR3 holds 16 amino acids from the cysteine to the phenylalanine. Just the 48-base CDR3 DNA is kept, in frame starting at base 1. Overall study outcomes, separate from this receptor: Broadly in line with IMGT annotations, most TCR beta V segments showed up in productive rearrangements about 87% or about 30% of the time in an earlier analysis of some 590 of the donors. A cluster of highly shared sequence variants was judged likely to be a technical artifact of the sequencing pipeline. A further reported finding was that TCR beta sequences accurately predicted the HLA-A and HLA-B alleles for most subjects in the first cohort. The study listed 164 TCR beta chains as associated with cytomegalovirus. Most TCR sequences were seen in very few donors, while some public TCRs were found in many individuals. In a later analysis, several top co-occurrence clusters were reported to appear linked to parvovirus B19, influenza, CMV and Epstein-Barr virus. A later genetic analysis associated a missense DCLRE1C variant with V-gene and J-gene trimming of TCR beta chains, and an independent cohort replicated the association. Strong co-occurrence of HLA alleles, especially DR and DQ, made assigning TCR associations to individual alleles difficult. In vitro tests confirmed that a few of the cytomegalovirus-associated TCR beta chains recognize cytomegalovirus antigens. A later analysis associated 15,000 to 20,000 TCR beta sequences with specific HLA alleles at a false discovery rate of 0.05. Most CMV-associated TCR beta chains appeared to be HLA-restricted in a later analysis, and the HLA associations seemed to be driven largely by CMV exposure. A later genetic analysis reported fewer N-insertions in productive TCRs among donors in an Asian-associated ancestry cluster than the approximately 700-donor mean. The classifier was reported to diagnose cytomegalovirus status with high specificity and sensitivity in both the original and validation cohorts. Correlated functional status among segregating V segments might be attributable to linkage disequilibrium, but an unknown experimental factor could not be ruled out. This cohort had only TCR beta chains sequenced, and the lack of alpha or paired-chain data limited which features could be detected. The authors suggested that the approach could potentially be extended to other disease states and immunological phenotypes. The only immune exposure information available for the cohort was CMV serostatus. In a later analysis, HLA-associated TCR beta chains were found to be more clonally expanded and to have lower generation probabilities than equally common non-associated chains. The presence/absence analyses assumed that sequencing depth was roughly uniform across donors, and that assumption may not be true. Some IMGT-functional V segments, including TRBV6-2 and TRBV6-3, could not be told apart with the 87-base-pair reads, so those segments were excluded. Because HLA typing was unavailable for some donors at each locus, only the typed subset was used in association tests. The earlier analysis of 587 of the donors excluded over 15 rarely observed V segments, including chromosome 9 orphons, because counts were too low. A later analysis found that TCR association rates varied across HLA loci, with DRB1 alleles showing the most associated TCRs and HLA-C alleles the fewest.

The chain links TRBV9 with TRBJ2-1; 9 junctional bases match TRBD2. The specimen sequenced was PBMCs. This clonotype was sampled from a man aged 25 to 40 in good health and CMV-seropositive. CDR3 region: CASSYISGGSYNEQFF. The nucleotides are TGTGCCAGCAGCTATATTAGCGGGGGTAGCTACAATGAGCAGTTCTTC.